This TCR beta chain was identified in a study of Graves' ophthalmopathy and Graves' hyperthyroidism. Findings and caveats of the study: Both an approximately 71% sensitivity and a 72.22% specificity characterized the model's predictions of ophthalmopathy progression.

Presentation of ophthalmopathy in the donors involved moderate-to-severe activity, CAS ≥3, NOSPECS ≥4 and a duration under 3 months. Sampling less than 13 ml of fresh peripheral blood provided the PBMCs. Concerning this clonotype: Its target is not known.

Transcripts of RNA were the source for amplifying TCR beta CDR3 regions. The authors performed first-round RT-PCR with HTBI primers and then a second-round multiplex PCR. TCRdb re-analysed the multiplex PCR reads in MiXCR, keeping a single row per CDR3 protein. The table shows 360,000 or so distinct CDR3 sequences, with around 20% occurring only once. The CDR3 is 15 amino acids. Germline V gene data show CDR1 as LGHDT and CDR2 as YNNKEL (reference sequence). Trimming left V 4 bases short and J 4 bases short, with 14 bases between. The rearrangement uses TRBV3-1 and TRBJ1-5; D is possibly TRBD1 (5 bases). The clonotype was recovered from a woman between 18 and 30 years old with Graves' ophthalmopathy. The specimen was peripheral blood. This CDR3 is CASSRYGDPNQPQHF. In DNA form, the CDR3 reads TGTGCCAGCAGCCGATACGGGGACCCAAATCAGCCCCAGCATTTT.